A selection of T cell receptor beta chains follows, all from one sample in a study of cytomegalovirus exposure and HLA in healthy donors. Only in-frame clones appear in the TCRdb table, and some are missing; sequencing was by immunoSEQ multiplex PCR. The data contain 90,000 to 120,000 clones, 81% of them seen just once; the ten biggest clones take up approximately 2%. Specimen: PBMCs. The receptors derive from a man aged 30 to 39 in good health and CMV-seronegative. The CDR3 runs from the conserved cysteine through the conserved F or W.

J	V	CDR3
TRBJ1-5	TRBV6-1	CASSEPGISNQPQHF
TRBJ2-7	TRBV5-4	CASSLGGNSRPYEQYF
TRBJ1-1	TRBV19	CASSILDTEAFF
TRBJ2-7	TRBV4-1	CASSQTGTSGTGSSYEQYF
TRBJ2-4	TRBV4-1	CASSPAGQGGGENIQYF
TRBJ2-7	TRBV5-4	CASSKQGLLSYEQYF
TRBJ1-2	TRBV5-1	CASSLGQGRGYTF
TRBJ2-5	TRBV6-1	CASSLAGGQETQYF
TRBJ1-3	TRBV6-1	CASQGLGGNTIYF
TRBJ2-1	TRBV30	CAWTLSYNEQFF
TRBJ2-5	TRBV5-1	CASSSGGGRTQETQYF
TRBJ1-2	TRBV30	CAWSVLGSPYTF
TRBJ1-5	TRBV30	CAWSVRGLTGQPQHF
TRBJ2-7	TRBV29-1	CSVEGSGTSGIYEQYF
.	TRBV12-5	CASALRASGAHEQYF
TRBJ1-1	TRBV11-3	CASSLVRGTEAFF
TRBJ2-6	TRBV10-2	CASMGRGGTGANVLTF
TRBJ2-7	TRBV5-3	CARSPNEFSGSSYEQYF
TRBJ2-2	TRBV14	CASSPLSSGRTTGELFF
TRBJ1-2	TRBV20-1	CSAKGAEGYTF
TRBJ1-5	TRBV30	CAWSRGSLNQPQHF
TRBJ1-4	TRBV6-5	CASSKQGPNEKLFF
TRBJ2-3	TRBV7-9	CASSPGAGVDTQYF
TRBJ2-2	TRBV6-6	CASTPGQGSTGELFF
TRBJ2-2	TRBV4-1	CASRDALAGAVGELFF
TRBJ2-2	TRBV14	CASSLRQGIGELFF
TRBJ1-1	TRBV30	CAWSVGVNTEAFF
TRBJ1-6	TRBV19	CASSIDLTHYNSPLHF
TRBJ1-1	TRBV6-6	CASRREASVGEAFF
TRBJ1-2	TRBV7-2	CASSLARGQGVGYTF